This T cell receptor (beta chain) was observed in a study of lymphopenia after photon versus proton radiotherapy. Study-level findings and limits: In patients who died, overall survival fell as post-nadir TCR diversity dropped more. Better survival with proton therapy was suggested as possible, not demonstrated. Post-nadir diversity loss with photons came from oligoclonal expansion, particularly CD8+ Temra cells. Under photons, naive T cells and diversity fell while effector/memory populations rose.

There are a few counts of this clone. Its cognate antigen is unknown. Germline assignment: CDR1 MNHEY and CDR2 SMNVEV (reference sequence). This CDR3 region has 14 residues. The V end was cut by 2 bases, the J end by 6 bases, with 8 bases between. Clones were read by immunoSEQ multiplex PCR, and TCRdb kept only the in-frame ones, dropping some. Of approximately 20,000 clones in the sample, 90% to 95% are singletons; the top ten hold about 5.7%. The source material was peripheral blood, sampled from a patient treated with photon-based radiotherapy. This sequence joins TRBV27 and TRBJ1-6; D not certain. The receptor's source is a man aged 60-69 years with pancreatic cancer. The CDR3 is CASSLGGSNSPLHF. CDR3 nucleotide sequence: TGTGCCAGCAGTTTAGGAGGGAGTAATTCACCCCTCCACTTT.